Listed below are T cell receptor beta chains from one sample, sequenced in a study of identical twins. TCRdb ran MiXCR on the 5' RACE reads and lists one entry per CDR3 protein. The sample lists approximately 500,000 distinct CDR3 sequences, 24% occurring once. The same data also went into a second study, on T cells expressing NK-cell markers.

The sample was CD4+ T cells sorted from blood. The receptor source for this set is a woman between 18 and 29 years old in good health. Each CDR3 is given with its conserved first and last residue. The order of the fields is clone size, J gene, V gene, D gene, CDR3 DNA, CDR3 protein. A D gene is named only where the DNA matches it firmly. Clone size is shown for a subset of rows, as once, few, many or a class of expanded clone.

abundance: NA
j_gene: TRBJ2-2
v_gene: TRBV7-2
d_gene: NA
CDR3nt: TGTGCCAGCAGCCCAGAGGTGGGCCGGGAGCTGTTTTTT
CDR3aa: CASSPEVGRELFF

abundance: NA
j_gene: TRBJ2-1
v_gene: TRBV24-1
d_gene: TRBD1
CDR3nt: TGTGCCACCAGTGATCCCAGACAGGGGGACGCCTACAATGAGCAGTTCTTC
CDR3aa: CATSDPRQGDAYNEQFF

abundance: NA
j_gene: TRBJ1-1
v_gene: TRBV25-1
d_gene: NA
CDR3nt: TGTGCCTCCCGCGGGACTTTGAGGACTGAAGCTTTCTTT
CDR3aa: CASRGTLRTEAFF

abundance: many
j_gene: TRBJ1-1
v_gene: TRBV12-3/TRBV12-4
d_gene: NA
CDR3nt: TGTGCCAGCAGTTTGGGCACTGAAGCTTTCTTT
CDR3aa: CASSLGTEAFF

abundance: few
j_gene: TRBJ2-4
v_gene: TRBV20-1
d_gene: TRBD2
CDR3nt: TGCAGTGCTAGTGGCGGGAGAAGGGGCATTGACATTCAGTACTTC
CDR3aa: CSASGGRRGIDIQYF

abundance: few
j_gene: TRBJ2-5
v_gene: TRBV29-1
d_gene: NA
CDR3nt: TGCAGCGTTGTGCAGAGGGAGACCCAGTACTTC
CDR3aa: CSVVQRETQYF

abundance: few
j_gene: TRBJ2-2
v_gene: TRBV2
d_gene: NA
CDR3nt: TGTGCCAGCAGTAATCCCCCCGGGCGATCGAACACCGGGGAGCTGTTTTTT
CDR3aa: CASSNPPGRSNTGELFF

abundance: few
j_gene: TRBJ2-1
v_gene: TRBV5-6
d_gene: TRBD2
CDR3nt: TGTGCCAGCAGTTTTAATCCGGGACTAGCGGCCTGGGATGAGCAGTTCTTC
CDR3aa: CASSFNPGLAAWDEQFF

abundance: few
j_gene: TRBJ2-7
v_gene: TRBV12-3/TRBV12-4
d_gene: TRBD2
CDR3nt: TGTGCCAGCACTTTGGGAGGGGCGCCTAGCTCCTACGAGCAGTACTTC
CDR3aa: CASTLGGAPSSYEQYF

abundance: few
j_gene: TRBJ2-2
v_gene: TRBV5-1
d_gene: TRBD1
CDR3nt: TGCGCCAGCCGACCGGGACAGAGCGTCACCGGGGAGCTGTTTTTT
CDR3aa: CASRPGQSVTGELFF

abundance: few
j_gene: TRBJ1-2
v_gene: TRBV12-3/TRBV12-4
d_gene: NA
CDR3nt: TGTGCCAGCAGTGCTTTCACTGGGGGGGGTGGCTACACCTTC
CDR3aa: CASSAFTGGGGYTF

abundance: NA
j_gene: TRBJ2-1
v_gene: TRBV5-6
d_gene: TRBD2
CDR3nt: TGTGCCAGCAGCTTGGATGCCGGGACTAGCGACGATGAGCAGTTCTTC
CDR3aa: CASSLDAGTSDDEQFF

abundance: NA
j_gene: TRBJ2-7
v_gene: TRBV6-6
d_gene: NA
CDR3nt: TGTGCCAGCAGCCCGTTGAACGAGCAGTACTTC
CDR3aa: CASSPLNEQYF

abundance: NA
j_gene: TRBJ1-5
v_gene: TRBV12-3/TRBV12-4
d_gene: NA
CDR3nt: TGTGCCAGCAGTTTCCGGTGGGGCAATCAGCCCCAGCATTTT
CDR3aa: CASSFRWGNQPQHF

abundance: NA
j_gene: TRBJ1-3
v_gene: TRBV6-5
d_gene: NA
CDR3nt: TGTGCCAGCAGTTACTCGCAGAGCTCTGGAAACACCATATATTTT
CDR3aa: CASSYSQSSGNTIYF

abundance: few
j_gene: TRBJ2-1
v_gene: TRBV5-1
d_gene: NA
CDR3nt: TGCGCCAGCAGCTTGGCATTAGGGGTTGAGCAGTTCTTC
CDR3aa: CASSLALGVEQFF

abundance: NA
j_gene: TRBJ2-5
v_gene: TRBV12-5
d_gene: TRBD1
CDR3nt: TGTGCTAGTGGTTTGGTACTCAGGGGGCTGTCAGAGACCCAGTACTTC
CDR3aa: CASGLVLRGLSETQYF

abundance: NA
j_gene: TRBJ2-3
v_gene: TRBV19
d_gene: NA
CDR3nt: TGTGCCAGTTCCATGGGGCAGACCACAGATACGCAGTATTTT
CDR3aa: CASSMGQTTDTQYF

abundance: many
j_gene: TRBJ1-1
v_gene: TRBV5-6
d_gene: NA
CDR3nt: TGTGCCAGCAGCCGCATATCAACTGAAGCTTTCTTT
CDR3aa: CASSRISTEAFF

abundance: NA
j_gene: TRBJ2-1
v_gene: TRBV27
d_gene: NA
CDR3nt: TGTGCCAGCAGTTTATCACCGGGAAGGTCCTACAATGAGCAGTTCTTC
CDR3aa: CASSLSPGRSYNEQFF

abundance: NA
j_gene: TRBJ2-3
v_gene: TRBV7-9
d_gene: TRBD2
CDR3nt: TGTGCCAGCAGTTACGAGCGGGGGAAGACGGATACGCAGTATTTT
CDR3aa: CASSYERGKTDTQYF

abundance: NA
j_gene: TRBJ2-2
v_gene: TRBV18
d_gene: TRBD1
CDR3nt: TGTGCCAGCTCACCACGATTCCCGGACAGGGGGAGGTACACCGGGGAGCTGTTTTTT
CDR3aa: CASSPRFPDRGRYTGELFF

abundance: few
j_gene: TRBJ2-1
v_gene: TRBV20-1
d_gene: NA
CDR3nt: TGCAGTGCAACCAAGGGGGGTTTCTATGAGCAGTTCTTC
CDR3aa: CSATKGGFYEQFF

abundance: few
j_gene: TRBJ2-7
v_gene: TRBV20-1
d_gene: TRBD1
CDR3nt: TGCAGCGCCGGGACAGGGGGCTACGAGCAGTACTTC
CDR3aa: CSAGTGGYEQYF

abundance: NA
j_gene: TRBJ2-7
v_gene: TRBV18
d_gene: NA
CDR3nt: TGTGCCAGCTCACCGGGGTCTGGTCCCTCCTACGAGCAGTACTTC
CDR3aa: CASSPGSGPSYEQYF

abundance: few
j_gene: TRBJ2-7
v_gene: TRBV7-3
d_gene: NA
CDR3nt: TGTGCCAGCAGCGCCGGGACGGGAAACGAGCAGTACTTC
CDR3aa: CASSAGTGNEQYF

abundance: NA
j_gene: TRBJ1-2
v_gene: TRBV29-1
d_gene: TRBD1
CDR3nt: TGCAGCGTCGCCGGGACAGTTTTTGATTATGGCTACACCTTC
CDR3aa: CSVAGTVFDYGYTF

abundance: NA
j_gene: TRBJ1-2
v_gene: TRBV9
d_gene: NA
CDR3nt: TGTGCCAGCAGCGTCTTAGGGGCTGGTAACTATGGCTACACCTTC
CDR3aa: CASSVLGAGNYGYTF

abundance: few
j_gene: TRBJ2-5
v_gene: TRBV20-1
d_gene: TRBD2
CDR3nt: TGCAGTGCGAGTGTTAGCGGGAAAGAGACCCAGTACTTC
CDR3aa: CSASVSGKETQYF

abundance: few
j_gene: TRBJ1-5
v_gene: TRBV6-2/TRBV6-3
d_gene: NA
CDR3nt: TGTGCCAGTGGGGACGGTTCGTATAGCAATCAGCCCCAGCATTTT
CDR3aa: CASGDGSYSNQPQHF

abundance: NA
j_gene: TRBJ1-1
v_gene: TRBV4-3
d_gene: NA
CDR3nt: TGCGCCAGCAGCCAAGGATCTCCCTTGGGGAACACTGAAGCTTTCTTT
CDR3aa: CASSQGSPLGNTEAFF

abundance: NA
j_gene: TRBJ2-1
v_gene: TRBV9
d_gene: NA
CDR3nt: TGTGCCAGCAGCGTAGCTAGACTGTCTGAGCAGTTCTTC
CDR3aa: CASSVARLSEQFF

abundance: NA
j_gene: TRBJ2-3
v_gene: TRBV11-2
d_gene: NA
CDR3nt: TGTGCCAGCAGGACCCTCCGGGGCACAGATACGCAGTATTTT
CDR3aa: CASRTLRGTDTQYF

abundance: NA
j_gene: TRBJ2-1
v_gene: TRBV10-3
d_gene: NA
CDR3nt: TGTGCCATCAGTGACCCCGCCAGAAAGTATCGCTATGAGCAGTTCTTC
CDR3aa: CAISDPARKYRYEQFF

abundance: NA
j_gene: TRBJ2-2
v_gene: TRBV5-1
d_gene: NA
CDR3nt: TGCGCCAGCAGTGGATCGGGGGTCACCGGGGAGCTGTTTTTT
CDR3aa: CASSGSGVTGELFF

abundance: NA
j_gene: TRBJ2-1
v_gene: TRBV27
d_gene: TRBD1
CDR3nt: TGTGCCAGCAGTTTTGGACAGGCGTACAATGAGCAGTTCTTC
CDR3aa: CASSFGQAYNEQFF

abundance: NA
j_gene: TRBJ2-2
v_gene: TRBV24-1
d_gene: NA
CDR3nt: TGTGCCACCAGTGTTACAGGGACCGGGGCGCTGTTTTTT
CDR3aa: CATSVTGTGALFF

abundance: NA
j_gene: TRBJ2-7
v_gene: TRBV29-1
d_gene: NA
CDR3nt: TGCAGCGTTTTGAGGGGAGGAGGAGAGGGGCAGTACTTC
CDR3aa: CSVLRGGGEGQYF

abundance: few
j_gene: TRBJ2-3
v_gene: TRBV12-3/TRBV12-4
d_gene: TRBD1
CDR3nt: TGTGCCAGCAGTTCACGACAGGGTAACACAGATACGCAGTATTTT
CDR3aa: CASSSRQGNTDTQYF

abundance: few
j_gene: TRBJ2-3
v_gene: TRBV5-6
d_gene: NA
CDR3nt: TGTGCCAGCAGCTTCGCCGGGGGCACAGATACGCAGTATTTT
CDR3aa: CASSFAGGTDTQYF

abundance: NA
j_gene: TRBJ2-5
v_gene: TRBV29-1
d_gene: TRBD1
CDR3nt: TGCAGCGTTCACCTCCCGGGACAGGGGGAGACCCAGTACTTC
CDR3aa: CSVHLPGQGETQYF

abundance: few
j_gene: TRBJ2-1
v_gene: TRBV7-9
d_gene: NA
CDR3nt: TGTGCCAGCAGCAAGGACCCGTATAGCTCCTACAATGAGCAGTTCTTC
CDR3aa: CASSKDPYSSYNEQFF

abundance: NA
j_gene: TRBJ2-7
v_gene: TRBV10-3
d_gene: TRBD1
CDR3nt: TGTGCCATCAAGCCGGGACAGGGCGATTACGAGCAGTACTTC
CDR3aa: CAIKPGQGDYEQYF

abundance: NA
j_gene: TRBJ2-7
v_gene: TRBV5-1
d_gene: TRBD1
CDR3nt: TGCGCCAGCAAAACGGGGACAGGCCTCACCTACGAGCAGTACTTC
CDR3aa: CASKTGTGLTYEQYF

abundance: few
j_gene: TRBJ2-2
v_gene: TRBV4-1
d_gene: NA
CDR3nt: TGCGCCAGCAGCCAATTCAAGGGCGCGAACACCGGGGAGCTGTTTTTT
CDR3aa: CASSQFKGANTGELFF

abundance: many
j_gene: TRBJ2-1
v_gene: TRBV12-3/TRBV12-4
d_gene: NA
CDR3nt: TGTGCCAGCAGTTGGAGTCTAGAGCGCAATGAGCAGTTCTTC
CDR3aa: CASSWSLERNEQFF

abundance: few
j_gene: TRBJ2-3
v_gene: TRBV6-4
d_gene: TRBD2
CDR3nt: TGTGCCAGCAGTGCCGGGGTTACTAGCGGGGGGGCTGGAGATACGCAGTATTTT
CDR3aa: CASSAGVTSGGAGDTQYF

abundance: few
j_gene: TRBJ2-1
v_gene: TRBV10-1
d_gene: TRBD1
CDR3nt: TGCGCCAGCAGTGAGTCAACACAGGGGAATGAGCAGTTCTTC
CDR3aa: CASSESTQGNEQFF

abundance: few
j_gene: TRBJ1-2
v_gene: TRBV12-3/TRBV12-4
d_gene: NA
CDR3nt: TGTGCCAGCAGTGGCCAGGTGCAAGGCTATGGCTACACCTTC
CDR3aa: CASSGQVQGYGYTF

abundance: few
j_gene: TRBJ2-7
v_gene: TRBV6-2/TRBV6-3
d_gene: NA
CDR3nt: TGTGCCAGCAGTTTCCGGGCGGTCTCCTACGAGCAGTACTTC
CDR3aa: CASSFRAVSYEQYF

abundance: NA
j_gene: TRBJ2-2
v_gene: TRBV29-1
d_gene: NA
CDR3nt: TGCAGCGTCCGCCTCCAGGGACACTCGAACACCGGGGAGCTGTTTTTT
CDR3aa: CSVRLQGHSNTGELFF

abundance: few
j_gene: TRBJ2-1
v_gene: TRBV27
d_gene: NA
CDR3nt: TGTGCCAGCAGTTGGCGAGGGGTCAATGAGCAGTTCTTC
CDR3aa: CASSWRGVNEQFF